The 27 T cell receptor beta chains reported below all come from one sample, sequenced in a study of T cell repertoires in MIS-A myocarditis. The data were produced by immunoSEQ multiplex PCR, yet TCRdb's version contains in-frame clones alone and is incomplete. Among some 10,000 clones listed, around 88% were seen once. Sequencing was carried out using thoracic lymph node tissue obtained at autopsy. The receptors were sampled from a man aged 18 to 30 with fulminant myocarditis from multisystem inflammatory syndrome in adults (MIS-A) after COVID-19.

J is TRBJ2-7 and V is TRBV21-1; TRBD2, the D gene given by the table, was not confirmed from the DNA. TRBV21-1 is assigned pseudogene status. The CDR3 totals 16 residues. The chain's CDR3 is CASSRKNRLAVNEQYF. DNA for the CDR3: TGTGCCAGCAGCCGAAAAAATAGACTAGCGGTGAACGAGCAGTACTTC.

This chain joins TRBV7-2 and TRBJ2-7, with a tentative D call TRBD1 (5 bases). Germline V gene data show CDR1 as SGHTA and CDR2 as FQGNSA. This CDR3 has 13 amino acids. The ends were cut back, 3 bases at V and 1 base at J, with 7 bases in the middle. The chain's CDR3 is CASSFSGSYEQYF. CDR3 sequence (DNA): TGTGCCAGCAGCTTCTCAGGGTCCTACGAGCAGTACTTC.

J is TRBJ1-5 and V is TRBV4-1; D remains unclear. Germline assignment: CDR1 MGHRA and CDR2 YSYEKL. V was trimmed by 0 bases and J by 5 bases, leaving 8 bases between them. This CDR3 has 14 amino acids. The CDR3, as DNA: TGCGCCAGCAGCCAAGAGCTTTCGGATCAGCCCCAGCATTTT. Its translation: CASSQELSDQPQHF.

The rearrangement links TRBV7-9 to TRBJ1-2; 9 nucleotides line up with TRBD1. CDR1 and CDR2 (germline): SEHNR, FQNEAQ (reference sequence). This CDR3 is 17 amino acids long. The ends lost 5 bases at V and 6 bases at J; junction bases unmatched: 16. The CDR3 sequence: CASSLVMTGTGSNGYTF. The CDR3 DNA follows: TGTGCCAGCAGCCTCGTCATGACCGGGACAGGGTCTAATGGCTACACCTTC.

The CDR3 DNA sequence: TGTGCCAGCAGCACTCCGACGGCGAACACTGAAGCTTTCTTT. Translating gives CASSTPTANTEAFF. The V and J genes are TRBV27 and TRBJ1-1, with D hard to call. The CDR3 totals 14 residues. The germline V gene has CDR1 MNHEY and CDR2 SMNVEV (reference sequence). V gave up 6 bases and J gave up 1 base, with 12 bases separating them.

The chain links TRBV4-3 to TRBJ1-6, with D uncertain. This CDR3 region has 15 residues. Germline V CDR1 and CDR2: LGHNA, YSLEER. V gave up 2 bases and J gave up 7 bases, with 12 bases separating them. CDR3 sequence: CASSQRHNTNSPLHF. The CDR3 nucleotides read TGCGCCAGCAGCCAACGACACAACACCAATTCACCCCTCCACTTT.

The chain couples TRBV20-1 to TRBJ1-2; D gene ambiguous. Germline CDR1 is DFQATT and CDR2 is SNEGSKA (reference sequence). The CDR3 is 11 amino acids. Trimming removed 7 bases from V and 5 bases from J, with 11 bases in between. CDR3 DNA sequence: TGCAGTGTTCCAGACATTTATGGCTACACCTTC. Its translation is CSVPDIYGYTF.

This chain uses TRBV2 with TRBJ2-7; either TRBD1 or TRBD2 may fit D (5 bases each). Per the germline V gene, CDR1 is SNHLY and CDR2 is FYNNEI. The germline V and J ends were trimmed by 7 bases and 3 bases, with 25 bases remaining between them. This CDR3 has 17 residues. The CDR3 DNA reads TGTGCCAGCACCAAAGGGACGACTGACAACGACTTCTACGAGCAGTACTTC. This gives the protein CASTKGTTDNDFYEQYF.

V gene TRBV19 combines with J gene TRBJ1-2; no clear D. The CDR3 has 14 amino acids. CDR1 and CDR2 (germline): LNHDA, SQIVND (reference sequence). V shed 3 bases and J shed 7 bases, with 15 bases lying between them. The CDR3 reads CASSIVNLDSGYTF. The CDR3 DNA is TGTGCCAGTAGTATTGTGAATTTGGACTCTGGCTACACCTTC.

V usage is TRBV27 and J usage is TRBJ1-4; D is unclear. Germline CDR1 MNHEY, CDR2 SMNVEV (reference sequence). The CDR3 is 15 amino acids. Trimming pared 6 bases from V and 8 bases from J, leaving 19 bases between. The CDR3 bases are TGTGCCAGCAGAAGCTCCGCAGGACCGAAAGAAAAACTGTTTTTT. It translates to CASRSSAGPKEKLFF. Variable domain in full (rest from reference TRBV27 and TRBJ1-4): EAQVTQNPRYLITVTGKKLTVTCSQNMNHEYMSWYRQDPGLGLRQIYYSMNVEVTDKGDVPEGYKVSRKEKRNFPLILESPSPNQTSLYFCASRSSAGPKEKLFFGSGTQLSVL.

The CDR3 nucleotides are TGTGCCAGCAGCTTAGACACGGGTCTGGGCACTGAAGCTTTCTTT. Translation: CASSLDTGLGTEAFF. The V and J genes are TRBV28 and TRBJ1-1; D not certain. This CDR3 contains 15 residues. Germline V gene data show CDR1 as MDHEN and CDR2 as SYDVKM. V gave up 6 bases and J gave up 4 bases, with 18 bases separating them.

The rearrangement links TRBV18 to TRBJ2-3; TRBD2 is a possible D gene (5 bases). Germline lookup yields CDR1 KGHSH and CDR2 LQKENI. V was shortened by 2 bases and J by 0 bases, with 6 bases between the two germline ends. The CDR3 is made up of 14 amino acids. The CDR3 sequence is CASSPGLSTDTQYF. CDR3 nucleotide sequence: TGTGCCAGCTCACCAGGACTCAGCACAGATACGCAGTATTTT.

The chain recombines TRBV13 with TRBJ2-1; the match to TRBD2 covers 11 bases. J gave up 6 bases and V 5 bases, and 9 bases lay outside the gene matches. Germline values: CDR1 PRHDT, CDR2 FYEKMQ (reference sequence). CDR3 length equals 16 residues. As DNA, the CDR3 is TGTGCCAGCAGCCCTCAAGGGACTAGCGGTTCCAATGAGCAGTTCTTC. Translated: CASSPQGTSGSNEQFF.

The rearrangement uses TRBV5-1 and TRBJ2-1; 9 bases match TRBD2. The CDR3 has 19 amino acids. Losses at the gene ends were 4 bases for V and 5 bases for J; bases not matched to a gene: 19. Germline CDR1 is SGHRS and CDR2 is YFSETQ. CDR3 region: CASSGVVAGEHSSNNEQFF. DNA of the CDR3: TGCGCCAGCAGCGGAGTGGTAGCGGGAGAACATAGCTCAAACAATGAGCAGTTCTTC.

V and J are TRBV11-2 and TRBJ2-7; 7 bases align to TRBD1. Germline V gene sequence: CDR1 SGHAT, CDR2 FQNNGV. Trimming at V came to 4 bases and at J to 1 base, leaving 10 bases not matched to a gene. The CDR3 consists of 16 residues. CDR3 sequence: CASSSLRQGSSYEQYF. Here the CDR3 DNA reads TGTGCCAGCAGCTCCTTACGACAGGGTTCGTCCTACGAGCAGTACTTC.

The V call is TRBV11-2, the J call TRBJ2-7, with TRBD2 as a possible D gene (6 bases). CDR1 and CDR2 (germline): SGHAT, FQNNGV. V lost 4 bases, J lost 0 bases, and 10 bases lay in between. This CDR3 is built from 14 residues. CDR3 bases: TGTGCCAGCAGCTCGTACGGGGGCTCCTACGAGCAGTACTTC. Amino acid sequence: CASSSYGGSYEQYF.

V usage is TRBV10-3 and J usage is TRBJ2-3, with unresolved D. Germline CDR1 reads ENHRY; CDR2 reads SYGVKD. CDR3 length: 15 residues. The V and J ends lost 7 bases and 0 bases respectively, with 14 bases between them. CDR3 DNA: TGTGCCATCAAGGGCCCTCGGAGTAGCACAGATACGCAGTATTTT. Amino acid sequence: CAIKGPRSSTDTQYF.

The genes are TRBV5-1 and TRBJ2-1; D gene uncertain. Between the trimmed V and J ends, which lost 0 bases and 10 bases, there was a span of 11 bases. CDR1 is SGHRS, CDR2 YFSETQ, per germline. The CDR3 loop spans 13 amino acids. The CDR3 region has the DNA TGCGCCAGCAGCTTGGGATCCGCACGGGAGCAGTTCTTC. This gives the protein CASSLGSAREQFF.

The rearrangement joins TRBV19 to TRBJ1-1, with 8 bases matching TRBD1. The ends lost 5 bases at V and 1 base at J; junction bases unmatched: 6. Germline CDR1 is LNHDA and CDR2 is SQIVND (reference sequence). The CDR3 totals 15 residues. In DNA form, the CDR3 reads TGTGCCAGTAGTCCCCGGACAGGGAGGAACACTGAAGCTTTCTTT. It yields the protein CASSPRTGRNTEAFF.

The genes are TRBV7-9 and TRBJ2-7; D is uncertain. V lost 2 bases and J lost 5, with 4 bases in between. Germline values: CDR1 SEHNR, CDR2 FQNEAQ (reference sequence). The CDR3 length is 11 residues. The CDR3 is CASSLIHEQYF. DNA for the CDR3: TGTGCCAGCAGCTTAATCCACGAGCAGTACTTC.

CDR3 coding DNA: TGTGCCAGCAGCCACCTGTCAGGGAGCAGCGGCTACACCTTC. Translation gives CASSHLSGSSGYTF. The chain joins TRBV7-2 to TRBJ1-2; tentatively, D is TRBD1 (5 bases). Trimming cost V 5 bases and J 8 bases, with 18 bases left between them. CDR1 and CDR2 from the germline V gene are SGHTA and FQGNSA. There are 14 residues in the CDR3.

This chain links TRBV5-5 with TRBJ2-1; the D is unclear. V lost 6 bases, J lost 9 bases, and 13 bases lay in between. Germline-derived CDR1 and CDR2 are SGHKS and YYEKEE (reference sequence). This CDR3 has 12 amino acids. CDR3 DNA sequence: TGTGCCAGCACCATTCGACTCCCTGAGCAGTTCTTC. This codes for CASTIRLPEQFF.

This clone showed up just once. V and J are TRBV19 and TRBJ1-1; D is possibly TRBD1 (6 bases). The germline CDR1 and CDR2 sequences are LNHDA and SQIVND (reference sequence). Between the trimmed V and J ends, which lost 3 bases and 1 base, there was a span of 6 bases. The CDR3 loop spans 13 amino acids. The CDR3 nucleotides read TGTGCCAGTAGTATGACAGGGAACACTGAAGCTTTCTTT. As protein: CASSMTGNTEAFF.

The chain links TRBV5-1 to TRBJ1-4; maybe TRBD1 (5 bases). Trimming pared 4 bases from V and 3 bases from J, leaving 10 bases between. The germline V gene has CDR1 SGHRS and CDR2 YFSETQ. The CDR3 consists of 14 residues. CDR3: CASSEGRANEKLFF. For the CDR3, the DNA is TGCGCCAGCAGCGAGGGCAGGGCTAATGAAAAACTGTTTTTT.

This clone was counted once. The genes are TRBV7-8 and TRBJ2-1; the match to TRBD1 covers 8 bases. Germline CDR1 and CDR2: SGHVS and FQNEAQ. With V trimmed by 1 base and J by 6 bases, 5 bases remained unmatched. The CDR3 is 15 amino acids. In DNA form, the CDR3 reads TGTGCCAGCAGCTTAGGCAGGGGGCGAATCAATGAGCAGTTCTTC. Translating it yields CASSLGRGRINEQFF.

The chain links TRBV19 to TRBJ1-2; 7 bases are a match to TRBD1. The CDR3 sequence is 14 residues long. Looked up from germline, CDR1 is LNHDA and CDR2 is SQIVND (reference sequence). After removal of 6 bases from V and 8 bases from J, the junction contained 12 bases not matched to a gene. CDR3 sequence: CASSPRPGDSGYTF. The DNA of the CDR3 is TGTGCCAGTAGCCCCCGCCCAGGGGACAGCGGCTACACCTTC.

A few counts support this clone. The chain combines TRBV7-9 with TRBJ1-3; 7 positions agree with TRBD1. V dropped 3 bases and J dropped 4; count of bases not matched to a gene: 3. This CDR3 is 14 amino acids long. Germline V gene sequence: CDR1 SEHNR, CDR2 FQNEAQ (reference sequence). The CDR3 reads CASSLQGDGNTIYF. The CDR3 DNA reads TGTGCCAGCAGCTTGCAGGGGGACGGAAACACCATATATTTT.